These T cell receptor beta chains were read from a single sample in a study of control samples from healthy donors and cancer patients. TCRdb keeps only in-frame clones here, not all; method: immunoSEQ multiplex PCR. Of about 57,000 clones in the sample, under 95% were seen once. The specimen sequenced was PBMCs. The receptor source for this set is a man in his thirties or forties with colorectal cancer. Both conserved end residues are part of each CDR3. A D gene is named only where the DNA matches it firmly. The listing skips clone size in some rows; elsewhere it reads once, few, many or a size class.

J gene | D gene | clone size | V gene | CDR3 protein | CDR3 DNA
TRBJ2-7 | TRBD1 | NA | TRBV11-2 | CASSARDRLDYEQYF | TGTGCCAGCAGCGCCCGGGACAGACTTGACTACGAGCAGTACTTC
TRBJ1-1 | TRBD1 | NA | TRBV5-1 | CASSAVPSGTANTEAFF | TGCGCCAGCAGCGCTGTACCGTCCGGGACAGCGAACACTGAAGCTTTCTTT
TRBJ2-5 | NA | NA | TRBV6-2/TRBV6-3 | CASSLRESETQYF | TGTGCCAGCAGTTTAAGGGAGAGCGAGACCCAGTACTTC
TRBJ1-1 | NA | few | TRBV7-2 | CAGGDPRGTEAFF | TGTGCCGGAGGCGACCCCCGGGGCACTGAAGCTTTCTTT
TRBJ2-3 | TRBD1 | NA | TRBV5-4 | CASSGQGADTQYF | TGTGCCAGCAGTGGACAGGGGGCAGATACGCAGTATTTT
TRBJ2-1 | NA | NA | TRBV7-9 | CASSPRGLDEQFF | TGTGCCAGCAGCCCACGGGGGCTCGATGAGCAGTTCTTC
TRBJ2-1 | TRBD2 | NA | TRBV29-1 | CSAVAGSYNEQFF | TGCAGCGCCGTAGCGGGGTCCTACAATGAGCAGTTCTTC
TRBJ2-7 | NA | NA | TRBV18 | CASSSGARLYEQYF | TGTGCCAGCTCGTCAGGGGCCCGATTGTACGAGCAGTACTTC
TRBJ1-6 | NA | NA | TRBV6-5 | CASSRTDYNSPLHF | TGTGCCAGCAGTAGGACAGACTATAATTCACCCCTCCACTTT
TRBJ2-2 | TRBD1 | NA | TRBV15 | CATSRRQGPANTGELFF | TGTGCCACCAGCAGACGACAGGGGCCCGCGAACACCGGGGAGCTGTTTTTT
TRBJ2-3 | TRBD2 | NA | TRBV7-9 | CASSLDGGVLSSADTQYF | TGTGCCAGCAGCTTAGATGGGGGGGTATTGAGTTCGGCAGATACGCAGTATTTT
TRBJ1-2 | TRBD1 | NA | TRBV5-4 | CASSFRGQYYGYTF | TGTGCCAGCAGCTTCAGGGGGCAATACTATGGCTACACCTTC
TRBJ1-4 | NA | NA | TRBV2 | CASSPRLGGNEKLFF | TGTGCCAGCTCCCCCAGGTTGGGGGGTAATGAAAAACTGTTTTTT
TRBJ2-1 | NA | NA | TRBV5-6 | CASSRTGFGYNEQFF | TGTGCCAGCAGCCGTACAGGGTTCGGCTACAATGAGCAGTTCTTC